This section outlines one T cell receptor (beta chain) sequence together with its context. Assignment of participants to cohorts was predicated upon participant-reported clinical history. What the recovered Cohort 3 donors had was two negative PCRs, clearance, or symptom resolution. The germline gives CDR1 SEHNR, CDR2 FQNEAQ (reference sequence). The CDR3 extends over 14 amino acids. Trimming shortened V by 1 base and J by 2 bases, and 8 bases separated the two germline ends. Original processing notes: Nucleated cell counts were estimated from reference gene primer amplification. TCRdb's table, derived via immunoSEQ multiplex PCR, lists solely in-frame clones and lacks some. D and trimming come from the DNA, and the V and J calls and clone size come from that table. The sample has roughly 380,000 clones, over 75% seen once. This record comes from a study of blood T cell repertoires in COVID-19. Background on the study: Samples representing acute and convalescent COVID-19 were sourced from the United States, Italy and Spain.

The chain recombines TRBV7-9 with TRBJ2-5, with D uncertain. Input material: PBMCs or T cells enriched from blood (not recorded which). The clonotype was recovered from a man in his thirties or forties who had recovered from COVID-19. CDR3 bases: TGTGCCAGCAGCTTAGTGAACAGTCAAGAGACCCAGTACTTC. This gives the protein CASSLVNSQETQYF.